This TCR beta chain derives from a study of T cells after yellow fever vaccination (dated by TCRdb to the late 2010s). As for the study more broadly: The SMART-Seq v4 Ultra Low Input RNA kit was used to prepare libraries from fractions with low cell numbers. Blood was drawn at multiple timepoints before and after primary and secondary immunization, with bulk PBMC replicates and cell subsets isolated. The cohort comprised two healthy male donors, one aged 18 to 30 and one aged 30 to 40 years. To track T-cell clones before and after primary and booster YFV17D yellow fever vaccination, bulk TCR alpha and beta repertoires were sequenced longitudinally. The study at large found these results: Compared with the primary T-cell response, the secondary T-cell response was faster but weaker, reaching its peak on day 5 rather than on day 15. A small fraction of clonotypes appeared in both the CD4 and CD8 compartments, likely as a result of convergent recombination. Most clones expanded after primary vaccination were re-detected after the booster (just under 97% of CD4 and approximately 88% of CD8), suggesting broad memory maintenance. The study included only a couple of donors, which limits how far the findings can be generalized. Computational filtering was required because FACS-sorted repertoires could contain abundant contaminating clonotypes from the bulk population.

The treatment or condition label here, explained by the study, means: live attenuated yellow fever vaccine strain. A standard Ficoll-Paque protocol was used to isolate PBMCs from peripheral blood. Dynabeads CD4 and CD8 positive selection kits were used to isolate the CD4 and CD8 T-cell fractions. RNA was extracted with TriZol from bulk PBMCs, CD4 and CD8 fractions, and dextramer-positive and dextramer-negative fractions. Turning to this clonotype: The antigen it binds to is not known. No clone much larger than this one lies a single base away; base qualities are absent.

TCRdb records Illumina NovaSeq 6000 as the sequencer. TCR cDNA was synthesized by 5'RACE template switching, through which a universal primer site and unique molecular identifiers were introduced. Priming of cDNA synthesis was performed from both the TCR alpha and TCR beta constant segments. Library amplification involved two PCR steps, and the second step added sample barcodes and sequencing adapters. Sequencing of libraries was done on Illumina HiSeq 2500 (2x100 bp) or NovaSeq (2x150 bp). The published analysis was carried out like this. MIGEC handled demultiplexing of reads and collapsing into UMI consensus sequences, while MiXCR performed V(D)J alignment. Using edgeR on replicate PBMC samples, clonotypes were called vaccine-responding if FDR was below 0.01 and the log2 fold change was above 5 up to day 15. Bulk clonotypes were assigned CD4 or CD8 identity according to which sequenced CD4 or CD8 repertoire held them at higher abundance. Starting from the raw public reads, TCRdb applied fastp trimming at Q25, assembled clones with MiXCR and retained in-frame beta chains. Duplicate CDR3 protein sequences are folded into a single record with the most common DNA and genes. The V and J calls were determined by TCRdb, not by the authors. Present in this sample are about 260,000 distinct CDR3 sequences, roughly 5.2% of which were seen just once. The ten top clones hold approximately 3.5% of the sample.

Looking up the germline V gene (reference sequence) yields CDR1 LNHDA and CDR2 SQIVND. Including cysteine and phenylalanine, the CDR3 has 17 amino acids. Only CDR3 DNA remains: 51 bases, in frame from the first base. Clipping removes 3 bases from V and 0 bases from J, with 2 as the unmatched junction base count. Specimen: CD4+ T cells sorted from PBMCs, collected on the day of the yellow fever booster vaccination. Recombination connected TRBV19 to TRBJ2-1; the central 13 bases match TRBD2. The receptor's source is a man younger than 35 who received the YFV17D yellow fever vaccine. Here is the DNA: TGTGCCAGTAGTATGGGACTAGCGGGGAGCTCCTACAATGAGCAGTTCTTC. It translates to CASSMGLAGSSYNEQFF. Reference TRBV19 and TRBJ2-1 proteins supply the regions before and after the CDR3; the full variable domain is: DGGITQSPKYLFRKEGQNVTLSCEQNLNHDAMYWYRQDPGQGLRLIYYSQIVNDFQKGDIAEGYSVSREKKESFPLTVTSAQKNPTAFYLCASSMGLAGSSYNEQFFGPGTRLTVL.